The T cell receptor beta chain described here comes from a study of identical twins. This clonotype was counted at least ten times. TCRdb ran MiXCR on the 5' RACE reads and lists one entry per CDR3 protein. The sample records about 900,000 distinct CDR3 sequences, roughly an eighth being singletons. Trimming pared 6 bases from V and 4 bases from J, leaving 12 bases between. The CDR3 is made up of 13 amino acids. The same sample was also studied in work on yellow fever vaccine responses in identical twins.

The chain combines TRBV12-3 or TRBV12-4 with TRBJ1-2; D remains unclear. The sample comprised PBMCs. This receptor was identified in a woman aged 18-29 years in good health. CDR3 loop: CASSPRSLYGYTF. In nucleotides, the CDR3 is TGTGCCAGCAGCCCACGTAGCCTCTATGGCTACACCTTC.